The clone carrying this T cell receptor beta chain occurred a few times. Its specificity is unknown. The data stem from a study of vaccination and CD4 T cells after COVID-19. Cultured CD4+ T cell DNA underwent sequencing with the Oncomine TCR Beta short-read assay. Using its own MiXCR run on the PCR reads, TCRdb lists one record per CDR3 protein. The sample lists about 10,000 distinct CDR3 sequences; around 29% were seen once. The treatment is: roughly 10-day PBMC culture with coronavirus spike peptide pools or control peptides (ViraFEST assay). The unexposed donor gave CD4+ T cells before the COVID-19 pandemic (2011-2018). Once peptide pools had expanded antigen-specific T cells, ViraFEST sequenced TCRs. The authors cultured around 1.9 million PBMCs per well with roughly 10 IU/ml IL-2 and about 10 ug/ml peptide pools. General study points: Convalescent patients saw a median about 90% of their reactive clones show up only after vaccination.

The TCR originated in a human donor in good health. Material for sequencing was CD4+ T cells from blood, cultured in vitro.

This CDR3 reads CASSITSGDYEQYF. In DNA form, the CDR3 reads TGTGCCAGCAGTATAACTAGCGGGGACTACGAGCAGTACTTC. The V gene is TRBV6-1, the J gene TRBJ2-7; 10 bases line up with TRBD2. The V gene end was trimmed by 5 bases and the J gene end by 3 bases; junction bases not matched to a gene: 4. Germline V lookup: CDR1 MNHNS, CDR2 SASEGT. The CDR3 runs 14 residues.